This TCR beta chain was recorded in a study of cytomegalovirus exposure and HLA in healthy donors. This PCR relied on a set of 60 Vbeta primers and 13 Jbeta primers. Assay used: immunoSEQ multiplex PCR; TCRdb lists only in-frame clones, some missing. The sample lists some 120,000 clones; roughly 77% were seen once. The CDR3 is 14 residues long. Germline V gene lookup returns CDR1 SNHLY and CDR2 FYNNEI. Details on this clone: An end of the junction does not agree with germline; a read error may underlie this.

The genes are TRBV2 and TRBJ2-1; 13 bases are a match to TRBD2. Sequenced: PBMCs. This TCR was recovered from a man in his forties in good health and CMV-seronegative. The CDR3 DNA is TGTGCCAGCAGCGGACTAGCGGGAGATGCTGAGCGGTTCTTC. Protein sequence: CASSGLAGDAERFF.